This is a list of T cell receptor beta chains from one sample in a study of cytomegalovirus exposure and HLA in healthy donors. Sequencing was performed with immunoSEQ multiplex PCR; in TCRdb, only in-frame clones are kept and a portion is missing. This sample has around 65,000 clones, with 62% found just once. The sequenced sample was PBMCs. Receptors were obtained from a man aged 25 to 40 in good health and CMV-seronegative. Each CDR3 is given with its conserved first and last residue. The order of the fields is CDR3 protein, V gene, J gene.

CDR3: CASSRSLTGGSYNEQFF; V: TRBV4-1; J: TRBJ2-1
CDR3: CASSVRGEAFF; V: TRBV25-1; J: TRBJ1-1
CDR3: CASRGGANPYEQYF; V: TRBV2; J: TRBJ2-7
CDR3: CASSERGGGRAGNNQPQHF; V: TRBV6-1; J: TRBJ1-5
CDR3: CASSIGTNTEAFF; V: TRBV19; J: TRBJ1-1
CDR3: CSVGDVSGGAPDTQYF; V: TRBV29-1; J: TRBJ2-3
CDR3: CASSLAQGKTYEQYF; V: TRBV7-9; J: TRBJ2-7
CDR3: CASSPEKGIQYF; V: TRBV5-6; J: TRBJ2-4
CDR3: CAWSGTGQNQPQHF; V: TRBV30; J: TRBJ1-5
CDR3: CASSLTSGVTDTQYF; V: TRBV7-2; J: TRBJ2-3
CDR3: CASSFFPELTFNSPLHF; V: TRBV7-8; J: TRBJ1-6
CDR3: CASSGRDRVISPLHF; V: TRBV7-9; J: TRBJ1-6
CDR3: CASSPGAEETQYF; V: TRBV18; J: TRBJ2-5
CDR3: CASSVLAGGSIVSADTQYF; V: TRBV9; J: TRBJ2-3
CDR3: CSVRQGGDQPQHF; V: TRBV29-1; J: TRBJ1-5
CDR3: CASSLTATYEQYF; V: TRBV5-4; J: TRBJ2-7
CDR3: CASSAQRGGAYNEQFF; V: TRBV25-1; J: TRBJ2-1
CDR3: CASSSGTSFYEQYF; V: TRBV19; J: TRBJ2-7
CDR3: CASSPGQGETQYF; V: TRBV14; J: TRBJ2-5
CDR3: CAWSVSGGGYEQYF; V: TRBV30; J: TRBJ2-7
CDR3: CASRGTRGGTEAFF; V: TRBV2; J: TRBJ1-1
CDR3: CASRPDSATNEKLFF; V: TRBV6-5; J: TRBJ1-4
CDR3: CSVGVSGVPDEQYF; V: TRBV29-1; J: TRBJ2-7
CDR3: CASSPSTGVDTEAFF; V: TRBV27; J: TRBJ1-1